The 8 T cell receptor beta chains below come from one sample, sequenced in a study of cytomegalovirus exposure and HLA in healthy donors. The PCR employed 60 Vbeta primers together with 13 Jbeta primers. The protocol was immunoSEQ multiplex PCR, while the TCRdb copy is restricted to in-frame clones and leaves out a portion. The table includes about 130,000 clones, 79% detected once. Material for sequencing was PBMCs. All receptors derive from a young man in good health and CMV-seronegative.

This clone has just a few counts. The chain couples TRBV6-6 to TRBJ2-1; 9 bases are a match to TRBD1. Germline CDR1 MNHNY, CDR2 SVGAGI (reference sequence). CDR3 length: 15 residues. The J segment lost 8 bases and the V segment lost 8 bases, leaving 13 bases of the junction unmatched. The CDR3: CASALPGQGRDEQFF. DNA of the CDR3: TGTGCCAGCGCACTCCCGGGACAGGGAAGGGATGAGCAGTTCTTC.

The gene calls are TRBV6-1 and TRBJ2-7, with 10 bases lining up with TRBD1. CDR1 MNHNS and CDR2 SASEGT come from the germline V gene. Trimming took 8 bases from V and 2 from J; bases not matched to a gene: 6. The CDR3 covers 14 residues. The CDR3 here is CASVPGQGTYEQYV. The CDR3 nucleotides are TGTGCCAGCGTACCGGGACAGGGGACCTACGAGCAGTACGTC.

V and J are TRBV6-5 and TRBJ2-1; TRBD2 matches 7 bases. The V segment lost 1 base and the J segment 6 bases; nucleotides outside the gene matches: 3. CDR3 length: 14 residues. Germline CDR1 and CDR2: MNHEY and SVGAGI. CDR3 sequence (DNA): TGTGCCAGCAGTTACTTTTCGGGAGGCAATGAGCAGTTCTTC. Amino acid sequence: CASSYFSGGNEQFF.

CDR3 sequence (DNA): TGTGCCAGCAGTCCGCAGGGGGCGGCCACAGATACGCAGTATTTT. This translates into CASSPQGAATDTQYF. This chain uses TRBV28 with TRBJ2-3; 8 bases agree with TRBD1. The CDR3 loop spans 15 amino acids. Germline V gives CDR1 MDHEN, CDR2 SYDVKM. Trimming took 5 bases from V and 2 from J; bases not matched to a gene: 6.

The chain has TRBV6-6 and TRBJ2-7; D is uncertain. Trimming took off 0 bases at V and 3 bases at J, with 6 bases between the two ends. Per germline, CDR1 MNHNY and CDR2 SVGAGI (reference sequence). This CDR3 is 13 amino acids long. DNA for the CDR3: TGTGCCAGCAGTTACTCGATGGGCTACGAGCAGTACGTC. This gives the protein CASSYSMGYEQYV.

This clone has just one count. The chain couples TRBV6-5 to TRBJ1-2, with TRBD1 matching over 12 bases. CDR1 is MNHEY, CDR2 SVGAGI, per germline. The CDR3 has 14 amino acids. V shed 6 bases and J 5 bases; nucleotides not matched to a gene: 4. In nucleotides, the CDR3 is TGTGCCAGCAGGACGGGACAGGGGGCGTATGGCTACACCTTC. Its protein is CASRTGQGAYGYTF.

The CDR3 region is CASSLDGGTGELFF. The CDR3 DNA is TGTGCCAGCAGCTTGGATGGGGGGACCGGGGAGCTGTTTTTT. This chain uses TRBV5-4 with TRBJ2-2; D is possibly TRBD2 (6 bases). The CDR3 sequence is 14 residues long. V shed 0 bases and J shed 5 bases, with 8 bases lying between them. In germline, CDR1 is SGHNT, CDR2 YYREEE (reference sequence). Based on the CDR3 plus reference TRBV5-4 and TRBJ2-2, the full variable domain is ETGVTQSPTHLIKTRGQQVTLRCSSQSGHNTVSWYQQALGQGPQFIFQYYREEENGRGNFPPRFSGLQFPNYSSELNVNALELDDSALYLCASSLDGGTGELFFGEGSRLTVL.

This clone has at least ten counts. The chain recombines TRBV7-3 with TRBJ1-1; weak D call: TRBD1 (5 bases). With 2 bases removed from V and 1 base from J, the gap between germline ends came to 11 bases. The CDR3 contains 15 residues. Germline V gene data show CDR1 as SGHTA and CDR2 as FQGTGA. The CDR3 region is CASSLGQGTNTEAFF. The CDR3 DNA reads TGTGCCAGCAGCTTAGGGCAGGGAACGAACACTGAAGCTTTCTTT.